This T cell receptor beta chain came from a study of cytomegalovirus exposure and HLA in healthy donors. Looked up from germline, CDR1 is MDHEN and CDR2 is SYDVKM. This CDR3 is 12 amino acids long. Generated by immunoSEQ multiplex PCR, the TCRdb table keeps only in-frame clones and is missing some. The sample consists of roughly 150,000 clones, 84% of them appearing once. Comment on this clone: One junction end does not reproduce the germline sequence, and a read error may be involved.

This receptor was identified in a man aged 25-45 years in good health and CMV-seropositive. The sample consisted of PBMCs. The chain has TRBV28 and TRBJ1-1; no definite D call. CDR3 sequence reads: CASRFGDTEAFF. The CDR3 DNA reads as TGTGCTAGCAGGTTCGGGGACACTGAAGCTTTCTTT.